This T cell receptor beta chain was captured by sequencing in a study of a mutant IDH1 vaccine in newly diagnosed glioma. The CDR3 runs 13 residues. CDR1 is MDHEN, CDR2 SYDVKM, per germline. V lost 4 bases and J lost 4, with 10 bases in between. This clone was observed a few times. Time point described: baseline, week 1 (first vaccination visit). Treatment noted: pre-vaccination baseline after standard-of-care therapy. TCRdb keeps only in-frame clones here, not all; method: immunoSEQ multiplex PCR. The sample records roughly 86,000 clones, around four fifths being singletons. The V gene is TRBV28, the J gene TRBJ1-1; D possibly corresponds to TRBD1 (5 bases). Sequences were derived from PBMCs, sampled from a glioma patient treated with radiotherapy, temozolomide or both. The origin of this receptor is a middle-aged man with glioma. The CDR3 region has the DNA TGTGCCAGCAGTTGGACGGGGCTCACTGAAGCTTTCTTT. Protein product: CASSWTGLTEAFF.